This TCR beta chain was recorded in a study of T cells in localized non-small cell lung cancer. The trim removed 0 bases at V and 0 bases at J, leaving 5 bases unmatched. The CDR3 loop spans 20 amino acids. Per germline, CDR1 LGHNA and CDR2 YSLEER. This clone has a single count. Its antigen is not identified. Overall study findings and caveats: Uninvolved adjacent lung had higher T cell clonality than tumor and all other tissues. Heterogeneity cannot be ruled out, as sequencing used one tumor region only. Appearance in adjacent lung was seen for a median around 58 of the top 100 tumor clones. Patients showing higher blood T cell density tended to see longer overall survival.

The data were produced by immunoSEQ multiplex PCR, yet TCRdb's version contains in-frame clones alone and is incomplete. The table lists 30,000 to 50,000 clones, 79% of them singletons, with about a third in the top ten. The chain carries TRBV4-3 and TRBJ2-2; TRBD2 matches 15 bases. The TCR was taken from a woman aged 40-69 years with stage II squamous cell lung carcinoma. The specimen was PBMCs, collected before any cancer treatment. The CDR3 protein is CASSQDRTSGRGANTGELFF. In nucleotides, the CDR3 is TGCGCCAGCAGCCAAGATAGGACTAGCGGGAGGGGGGCGAACACCGGGGAGCTGTTTTTT.